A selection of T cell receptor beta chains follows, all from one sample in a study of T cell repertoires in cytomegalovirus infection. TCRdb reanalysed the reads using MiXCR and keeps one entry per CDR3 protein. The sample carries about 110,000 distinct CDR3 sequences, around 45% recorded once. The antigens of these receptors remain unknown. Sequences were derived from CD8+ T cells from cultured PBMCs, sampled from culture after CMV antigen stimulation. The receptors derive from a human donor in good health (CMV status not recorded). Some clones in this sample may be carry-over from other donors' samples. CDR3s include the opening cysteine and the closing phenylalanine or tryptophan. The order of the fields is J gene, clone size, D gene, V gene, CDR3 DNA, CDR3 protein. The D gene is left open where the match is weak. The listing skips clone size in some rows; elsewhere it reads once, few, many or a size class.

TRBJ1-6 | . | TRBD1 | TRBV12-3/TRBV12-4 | TGTGCCAGCAGTTTCGGAGGGGGCGATTCACCCCTCCACTTT | CASSFGGGDSPLHF
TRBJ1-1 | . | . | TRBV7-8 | TGTGCCAGCAGCCTCGTAGTCACTGAAGCTTTCTTT | CASSLVVTEAFF
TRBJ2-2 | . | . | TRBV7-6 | TGTGCCAGCCCTGATGCTCAGAACACCGGGGAGCTGTTTTTT | CASPDAQNTGELFF
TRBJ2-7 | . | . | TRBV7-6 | TGTGCCAGCAGCTTTGGGTCCGAGCAGTACTTC | CASSFGSEQYF
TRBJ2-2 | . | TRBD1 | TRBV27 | TGTGCCAGCAGTTTATGGGAAGGGACAGCGAACACCGGGGAGCTGTTTTTT | CASSLWEGTANTGELFF
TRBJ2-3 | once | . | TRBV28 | TGTGCCAACAGTTTATATCCCGCGGTTGTGGGCCCCACAGATACGCAGTATTTT | CANSLYPAVVGPTDTQYF
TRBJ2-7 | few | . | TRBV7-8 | TGTGCCAGCAGCTTAAAATCGGCCTTCTCCTACGAGCAGTACTTC | CASSLKSAFSYEQYF
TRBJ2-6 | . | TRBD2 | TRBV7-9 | TGTGCCAGCAGCACCCGTGGACTAGCACCCTCTGGGGCCAACGTCCTGACTTTC | CASSTRGLAPSGANVLTF
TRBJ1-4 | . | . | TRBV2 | TGTGCCAGCAGTGAATCGGCAACTGAAAAACTGTTTTTT | CASSESATEKLFF
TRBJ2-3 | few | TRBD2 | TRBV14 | TGTGCCAGCAGCCAAGCTGCTAGCGGGGCCGCAGATACGCAGTATTTT | CASSQAASGAADTQYF
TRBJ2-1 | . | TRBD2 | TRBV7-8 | TGTGCCAGCAGCTTCGGGGCGGGGGTGCCCTACAATGAGCAGTTCTTC | CASSFGAGVPYNEQFF
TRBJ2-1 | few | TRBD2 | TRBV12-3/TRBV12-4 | TGTGCCAGCAGTCGGACTAGCGGGGGGTATCCCTACAATGAGCAGTTCTTC | CASSRTSGGYPYNEQFF